The 5 T cell receptor beta chains given below trace back to one sample, sequenced in a study of cytomegalovirus exposure and HLA in healthy donors. PCR used 60 Vbeta primers and 13 Jbeta primers. The data were produced by immunoSEQ multiplex PCR, yet TCRdb's version contains in-frame clones alone and is incomplete. This table holds approximately 210,000 clones, around 79% found once. Sequencing was performed on PBMCs. The receptors originated from a girl under 18 in good health and CMV-seropositive.

This clone turned up a few times. The sample contains more than one DNA sequence encoding this CDR3. J is TRBJ1-1 and V is TRBV25-1; the D gene is possibly TRBD1 (5 bases). The CDR3 has 12 residues. The V gene's germline CDR1 is MGHDK and CDR2 SYGVNS. V dropped 6 bases and J dropped 1 base, with 6 bases sitting between them. The CDR3 region is CASRGPNTEAFF. The CDR3 nucleotides are TGTGCCAGCAGGGGGCCGAACACTGAAGCTTTCTTT.

This chain links TRBV19 with TRBJ2-3, with TRBD2 matching 13 bases. The CDR3 is 19 residues long. Germline V gene data show CDR1 as LNHDA and CDR2 as SQIVND (reference sequence). The trim removed 1 base at V and 0 bases at J, leaving 7 bases unmatched. The CDR3 here is CASSIVPGLAGESTDTQYF. CDR3 nucleotide sequence: TGTGCCAGTAGTATAGTCCCCGGACTAGCGGGGGAGAGCACAGATACGCAGTATTTT.

The chain is built from TRBV4-3 and TRBJ1-2, with TRBD1 identical over 8 bases. Germline V lookup: CDR1 LGHNA, CDR2 YSLEER. This CDR3 region has 15 residues. J was trimmed by 4 bases and V by 0 bases; bases with no gene match: 4. The CDR3 bases are TGCGCCAGCAGCCAAGATTGGACAGGGCCCTATGGCTACACCTTC. As protein: CASSQDWTGPYGYTF.

The chain couples TRBV5-4 to TRBJ2-1, with unresolved D. CDR3 length: 13 amino acids. Trimming removed 1 base from V and 5 bases from J, with 7 bases in between. The V gene's germline CDR1 is SGHNT and CDR2 YYREEE (reference sequence). The CDR3 is CASSLHRDNEQFF. As DNA, the CDR3 is TGTGCCAGCAGCTTGCATCGGGACAATGAGCAGTTCTTC. Combining the CDR3 with reference TRBV5-4 and TRBJ2-1 gives the whole variable domain ETGVTQSPTHLIKTRGQQVTLRCSSQSGHNTVSWYQQALGQGPQFIFQYYREEENGRGNFPPRFSGLQFPNYSSELNVNALELDDSALYLCASSLHRDNEQFFGPGTRLTVL.

The rearrangement links TRBV12-2 to TRBJ2-3; no DNA check was done on the table's D call, TRBD2. TRBV12-2 is an annotated pseudogene. This CDR3 spans 16 amino acids. The CDR3 bases are TGTGCAAGTCCCGAGTGGGGTAGCGGAAAGACAGATACGCAGTATTTT. Translated, it gives CASPEWGSGKTDTQYF.